One sample yielded the 9 T cell receptor beta chains listed below, sequenced in a study of cytomegalovirus exposure and HLA in healthy donors. Both 60 Vbeta primers and 13 Jbeta primers went into the PCR. The table came from immunoSEQ multiplex PCR; TCRdb's copy has only in-frame clones and leaves some out. There are 150,000 or so clones in the sample; around 76% occur only once, and around 1% lies in the top ten. The sequencing input was PBMCs. The receptors here all came from a woman in her thirties or forties in good health and CMV-seronegative.

This clone was counted once. The V gene is TRBV6-5, the J gene TRBJ1-2; maybe TRBD1 (6 bases). Trimming shortened V by 6 bases and J by 2 bases, and 13 bases separated the two germline ends. The CDR3 spans 14 residues. Germline V gives CDR1 MNHEY, CDR2 SVGAGI. The CDR3 protein is CASSQYRVNYGYTF. The DNA of the CDR3 is TGTGCCAGCAGCCAATACAGGGTAAACTATGGCTACACCTTC.

V usage is TRBV11-3 and J usage is TRBJ2-7, with TRBD2 as a possible D gene (5 bases). The CDR3 consists of 14 residues. Germline V gene data show CDR1 as SGHNT and CDR2 as YENEEA. V was cut by 0 bases and J by 1 base, with 7 bases left in between. CDR3 protein: CASSLEGSSYEQYF. The CDR3 bases are TGTGCCAGCAGCTTAGAGGGGAGTTCCTACGAGCAGTACTTC.

This clone is a singleton in its sample. The chain is built from TRBV7-2 and TRBJ2-7; 9 bases agree with TRBD1. CDR3 length: 14 amino acids. The V segment lost 0 bases and the J segment 6 bases; nucleotides outside the gene matches: 3. Germline CDR1 is SGHTA and CDR2 is FQGNSA. The CDR3 nucleotides are TGTGCCAGCAGCTTAGCGACAGGGGGTCGCGAGCAGTACTTC. Encoded protein: CASSLATGGREQYF.

The rearrangement links TRBV5-1 to TRBJ1-2; D is unclear. CDR3 length: 15 residues. Trimming stripped 0 bases from V and 5 bases from J, with 14 bases between. The germline V gene has CDR1 SGHRS and CDR2 YFSETQ. CDR3 amino acids: CASSLGTVYLYGYTF. The DNA for the CDR3 is TGCGCCAGCAGCTTGGGTACAGTATACTTATATGGCTACACCTTC.

This chain links TRBV15 with TRBJ1-1; 10 bases are shared with TRBD1. Per germline, CDR1 LNHNV and CDR2 YYDKDF (reference sequence). This CDR3 spans 14 amino acids. The trim removed 8 bases at V and 5 bases at J, leaving 8 bases unmatched. Here the CDR3 reads CATGTDRGYTEAFF. DNA of the CDR3: TGTGCCACCGGAACGGACAGGGGGTATACTGAAGCTTTCTTT.

The chain joins TRBV5-1 to TRBJ1-1, with 9 bases aligning to TRBD1. Germline CDR1 and CDR2: SGHRS and YFSETQ. The ends lost 4 bases at V and 8 bases at J; junction bases unmatched: 12. There are 15 residues in the CDR3. The CDR3 spells CASSHQSRDREEAFF. Written as DNA, the CDR3 is TGCGCCAGCAGCCATCAGTCCCGGGACAGGGAAGAAGCTTTCTTT.

This CDR3 is CAWSYGGLSSYEQYF. In nucleotides, the CDR3 is TGTGCCTGGAGTTACGGCGGGTTGAGCTCCTACGAGCAGTACTTC. The rearrangement links TRBV30 to TRBJ2-7; a weak D match, TRBD2 (5 bases). The CDR3 consists of 15 residues. Trimming stripped 2 bases from V and 0 bases from J, with 14 bases between. Germline-derived CDR1 and CDR2 are GTSNPN and SVGIG (reference sequence). Drawing the rest from reference TRBV30 and TRBJ2-7, the complete variable domain is SQTIHQWPATLVQPVGSPLSLECTVEGTSNPNLYWYRQAAGRGLQLLFYSVGIGQISSEVPQNLSASRPQDRQFILSSKKLLLSDSGFYLCAWSYGGLSSYEQYFGPGTRLTVT.

The chain carries TRBV2 and TRBJ2-5, with D hard to call. Matching the DNA end better, TRBJ2-7 makes the J call doubtful. CDR3 length: 14 residues. Germline CDR1 and CDR2: SNHLY and FYNNEI. The CDR3, as DNA: TGTGCCAGCAGTCCCGCAGGCGCTCCTTACGAGCAGTACTTC. It specifies CASSPAGAPYEQYF.

The rearrangement joins TRBV30 to TRBJ2-1; 8 nucleotides match TRBD2. The germline V gene encodes CDR1 GTSNPN and CDR2 SVGIG (reference sequence). V trimming: 0 bases; J trimming: 10 bases; junction bases outside the gene matches: 2. CDR3 length: 12 residues. The CDR3 DNA reads as TGTGCCTGGAGTGTTAGCGGGACGGAGCAGTTCTTC. It is translated as CAWSVSGTEQFF.